This passage covers 2 T cell receptor beta chains from one sample sequenced in a study of blood T cell repertoires in COVID-19. Repertoires were generated with immunoSEQ multiplex PCR, while TCRdb's copy carries only in-frame clones and drops some. The repertoire holds around 170,000 clones, approximately 90% seen once, with 3.5% to 5% in the top ten. Input material: peripheral blood. These receptors were taken from a woman in her twenties or thirties with acute or convalescent COVID-19.

This sequence joins TRBV7-8 and TRBJ2-5, with 8 bases fitting TRBD2. Germline V gene lookup returns CDR1 SGHVS and CDR2 FQNEAQ. V lost 5 bases, J lost 3 bases, and 5 bases stayed unmatched. This CDR3 has 14 amino acids. CDR3 in amino acids: CASSPGLAKETQYF. The CDR3 coding sequence is TGTGCCAGCAGCCCCGGACTAGCCAAAGAGACCCAGTACTTC.

This chain connects TRBV27 to TRBJ1-4; 7 nucleotides match TRBD1. This CDR3 region has 14 residues. The germline gives CDR1 MNHEY, CDR2 SMNVEV (reference sequence). V dropped 5 bases and J dropped 5; count of bases not matched to a gene: 5. CDR3 sequence (DNA): TGTGCCAGCAGTATACAGGGGATGAATGAAAAACTGTTTTTT. As protein: CASSIQGMNEKLFF.